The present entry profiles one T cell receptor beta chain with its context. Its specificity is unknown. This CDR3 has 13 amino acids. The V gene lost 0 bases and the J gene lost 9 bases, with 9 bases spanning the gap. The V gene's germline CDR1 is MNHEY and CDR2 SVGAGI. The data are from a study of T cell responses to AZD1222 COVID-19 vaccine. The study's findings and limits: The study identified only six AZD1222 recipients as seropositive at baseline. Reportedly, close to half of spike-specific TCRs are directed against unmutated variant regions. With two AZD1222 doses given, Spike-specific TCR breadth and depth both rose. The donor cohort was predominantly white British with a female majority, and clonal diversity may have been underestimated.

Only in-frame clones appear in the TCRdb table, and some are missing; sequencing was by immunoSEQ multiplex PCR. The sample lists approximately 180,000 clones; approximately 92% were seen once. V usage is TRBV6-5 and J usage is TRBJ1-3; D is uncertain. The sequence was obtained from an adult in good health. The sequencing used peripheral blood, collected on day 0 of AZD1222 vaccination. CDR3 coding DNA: TGTGCCAGCAGTTACTCGCTCCACTCCACCATATATTTT. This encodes CASSYSLHSTIYF.